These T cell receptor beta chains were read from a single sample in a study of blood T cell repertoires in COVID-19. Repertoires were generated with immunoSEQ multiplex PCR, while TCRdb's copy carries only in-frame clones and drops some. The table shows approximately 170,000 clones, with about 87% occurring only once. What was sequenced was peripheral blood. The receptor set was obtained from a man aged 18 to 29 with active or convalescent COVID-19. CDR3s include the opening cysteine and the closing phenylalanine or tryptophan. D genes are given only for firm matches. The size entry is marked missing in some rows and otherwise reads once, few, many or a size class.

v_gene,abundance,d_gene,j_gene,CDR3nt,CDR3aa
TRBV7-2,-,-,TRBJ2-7,TGTGCCAGCAGCTTAGTGGGTGCAACTAGCTACGAGCAGTACTTC,CASSLVGATSYEQYF
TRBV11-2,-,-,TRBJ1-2,TGTGCCAGCAGCCCCTCCAACTATGGCTACACCTTC,CASSPSNYGYTF
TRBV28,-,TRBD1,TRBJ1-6,TGTGCCAGCACCAGGACAGGGCTGGTCTCACCCCTCCACTTT,CASTRTGLVSPLHF
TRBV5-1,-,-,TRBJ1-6,TGCGCCAGCAGCTTGCAAGTTCTGGGCAGTAATTCACCCCTCCACTTT,CASSLQVLGSNSPLHF
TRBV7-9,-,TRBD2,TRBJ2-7,TGTGCCAGCAGCTTACCTACTAGCGGTACCACCTACGAGCAGTACTTC,CASSLPTSGTTYEQYF
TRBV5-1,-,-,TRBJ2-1,TGCGCCAGCAGCATCGACAGATACAATGAGCAGTTCTTC,CASSIDRYNEQFF
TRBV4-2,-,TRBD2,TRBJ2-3,TGTGCCAGCAGCCCCCTCCGGGGGGGCTCCACAGATACGCAGTATTTT,CASSPLRGGSTDTQYF
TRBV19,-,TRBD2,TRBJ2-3,TGTGCCACCACTCTAGCGGTGGGCACAGATACGCAGTATTTT,CATTLAVGTDTQYF
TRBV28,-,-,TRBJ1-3,TGTGCCAGCAGTTTACGTGGAAACACCATATATTTT,CASSLRGNTIYF
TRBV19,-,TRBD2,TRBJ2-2,TGTGCCAGTAAGACGGGACTAAGCAACGGGGAGCTGTTTTTT,CASKTGLSNGELFF
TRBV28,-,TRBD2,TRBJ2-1,TGTGCCAGCAGTTTAAACGGGGGGGGCTCCGTCAATGAGCAGTTCTTC,CASSLNGGGSVNEQFF
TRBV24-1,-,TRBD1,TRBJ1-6,TGTGCCACCAGTGATTCGCGACAGGGCAATTCACCCCTCCACTTT,CATSDSRQGNSPLHF
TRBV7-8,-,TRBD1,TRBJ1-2,TGTGCCAGCAGCCCCGGAGGGATTAGGGGGCCTTATGGCTACACCTTC,CASSPGGIRGPYGYTF
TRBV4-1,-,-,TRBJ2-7,TGCGCCAGCAGCCAAGAGACGGGCCGGGGCTCCTACGAGCAGTACTTC,CASSQETGRGSYEQYF
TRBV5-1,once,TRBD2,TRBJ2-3,TGCGCCAGCAGCACGTCCGGGACTAGGGGCACAGATACGCAGTATTTT,CASSTSGTRGTDTQYF
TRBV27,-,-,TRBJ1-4,TGTGCCAGCAGTTTGGGCACGTGGTCGGAAAAACTGTTTTTT,CASSLGTWSEKLFF
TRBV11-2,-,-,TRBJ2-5,TGTGCCAGCAGTCGACTCGGGGAGACCCAGTACTTC,CASSRLGETQYF
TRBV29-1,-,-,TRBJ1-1,TGCAGCGTTGAATTCCCCCCGGTGAACACTGAAGCTTTCTTT,CSVEFPPVNTEAFF
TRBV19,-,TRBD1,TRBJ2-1,TGTGCCAGTAGTATTGGGACAGGGGGGCAGTTCTTC,CASSIGTGGQFF
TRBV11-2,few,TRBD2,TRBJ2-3,TGTGCCAGCGAGGTAGCGGGGGCCCTCCACCGGACAGATACGCAGTATTTT,CASEVAGALHRTDTQYF
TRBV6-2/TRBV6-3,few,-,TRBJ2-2,TGTGCCAGCAGTTTGTCGGGAATGAACACCGGGGAGCTGTTTTTT,CASSLSGMNTGELFF
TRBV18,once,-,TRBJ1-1,TGTGCCAGCTCACCGGCGGGGAACACTGAAGCTTTCTTT,CASSPAGNTEAFF
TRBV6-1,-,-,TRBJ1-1,TGTGCCAGCAGTGAAGGTTTTCAGGGAATGAACACTGAAGCTTTCTTT,CASSEGFQGMNTEAFF
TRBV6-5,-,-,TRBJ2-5,TGTGCCAGCGGGGTTAATTCAGCAGGGGAAGAGACCCAGTACTTC,CASGVNSAGEETQYF
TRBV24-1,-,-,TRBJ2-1,TGTGCCACCAGTGATTTTACAGGCCTCAATGAGCAGTTCTTC,CATSDFTGLNEQFF
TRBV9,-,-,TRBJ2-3,TGTGCCAGCAGCGTAGATCTTGGCAGGGACACAGATACGCAGTATTTT,CASSVDLGRDTDTQYF
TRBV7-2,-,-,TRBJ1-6,TGTGCCAGCAGCCAAAGGGGGGGTTATAATTCACCCCTCCACTTT,CASSQRGGYNSPLHF
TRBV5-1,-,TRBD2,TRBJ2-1,TGCGCCAGCAGCTCCACTGGTAGCGGGAGTGGAAATGAGCAGTTCTTC,CASSSTGSGSGNEQFF
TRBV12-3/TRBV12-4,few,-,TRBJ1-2,TGTGCCAGCACCTACGGGGGGGCCCCTGGCTACACCTTC,CASTYGGAPGYTF
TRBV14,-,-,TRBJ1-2,TGTGCCAGCAGCCCATACACCACTAACTATGGCTACACCTTC,CASSPYTTNYGYTF
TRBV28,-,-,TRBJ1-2,TGTGCCAGCAGCACCCTACCGGAGAGGAACTATGGCTACACCTTC,CASSTLPERNYGYTF
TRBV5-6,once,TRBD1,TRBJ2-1,TGTGCCAGCAGAAACAGGGGGCTTTACAATGAGCAGTTCTTC,CASRNRGLYNEQFF
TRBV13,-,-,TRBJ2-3,TGTGCCAGCAGCTCAACCGGTCGGAGCCCAGATACGCAGTATTTT,CASSSTGRSPDTQYF
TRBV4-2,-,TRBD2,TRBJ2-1,TGTGCCAGCAGCCAAGCAGGAGCGGGAGGCTACAATGAGCAGTTCTTC,CASSQAGAGGYNEQFF
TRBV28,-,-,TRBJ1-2,TGTGCCAGCAGTTTACTGGCCAGTGCCTATGGCTACACCTTC,CASSLLASAYGYTF
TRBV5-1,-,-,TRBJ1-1,TGCGCCAGCAGCTTCACCAACAGCGGACCGAACACTGAAGCTTTCTTT,CASSFTNSGPNTEAFF
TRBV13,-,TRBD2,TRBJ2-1,TGTGCCAGCAGCTTAGGCTGGAGCGGGGGGGCCATCAATGAGCAGTTCTTC,CASSLGWSGGAINEQFF
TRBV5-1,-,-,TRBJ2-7,TGCGCCAGCAGCCCGATTAGCCTAGCCTACGAGCAGTACTTC,CASSPISLAYEQYF
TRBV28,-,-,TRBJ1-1,TGTGCCAGCAGTTTACCAGGGGCGGAGACTGAAGCTTTCTTT,CASSLPGAETEAFF
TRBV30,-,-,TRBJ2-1,TGTGCCTGGAGCAGGGGCAATGAGCAGTTCTTC,CAWSRGNEQFF
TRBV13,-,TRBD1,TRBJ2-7,TGTGCCAGCAGCAAATCGGGACAGGGGGTCGAGCAGTACTTC,CASSKSGQGVEQYF
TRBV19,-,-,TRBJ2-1,TGTGCCAGTAGTCGAAACAGGGCAAAGGATGAGCAGTTCTTC,CASSRNRAKDEQFF
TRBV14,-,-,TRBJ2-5,TGTGCCAGCAGCCAAAGAAAGGACTCACTGTACCAAGAGACCCAGTACTTC,CASSQRKDSLYQETQYF
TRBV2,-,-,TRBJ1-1,TGTGCCAGCAGTCGCCAGGGTTGGACTGAAGCTTTCTTT,CASSRQGWTEAFF
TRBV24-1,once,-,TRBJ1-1,TGTGCCACCAGTGATACAGGGAGGAACACTGAAGCTTTCTTT,CATSDTGRNTEAFF
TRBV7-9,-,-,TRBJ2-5,TGTGCCAGCAATACAGGGCGGGAGACCCAGTACTTC,CASNTGRETQYF
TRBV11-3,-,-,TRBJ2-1,TGTGCCAGCAGCTTGGGTCAGGGAGGCAATGAGCAGTTCTTC,CASSLGQGGNEQFF
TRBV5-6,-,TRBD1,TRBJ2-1,TGTGCCAGCAGCTTGGAACCGACAGGGAGTGAGCAGTTCTTC,CASSLEPTGSEQFF
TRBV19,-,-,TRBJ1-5,TGTGCCAGTAGGGACAGTTTAAATCAGCCCCAGCATTTT,CASRDSLNQPQHF
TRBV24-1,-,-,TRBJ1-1,TGTGCCACCAGGCAGGGAAGAGGTAACACTGAAGCTTTCTTT,CATRQGRGNTEAFF
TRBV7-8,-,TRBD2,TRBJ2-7,TGTGCCAGCAGCAGAGGACTAGCGGGAGCATCTCTCTCCCACGAGCAGTACTTC,CASSRGLAGASLSHEQYF
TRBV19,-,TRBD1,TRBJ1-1,TGTGCCACCAAAACGAGACAGGGACGGGACACTGAAGCTTTCTTT,CATKTRQGRDTEAFF
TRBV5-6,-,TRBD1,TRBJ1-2,TGTGCCAGCAGCTTCCAGGGGGCGTATGGCTACACCTTC,CASSFQGAYGYTF
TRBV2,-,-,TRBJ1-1,TGTGCCAGCAGCCGGACAGTTCAAGCTTTCTTT,CASSRTVQAFF